This entry lists 14 T cell receptor beta chains sequenced from one sample in a study of technical replicates of blood from a handful of donors. Here immunoSEQ multiplex PCR was the method, and the copy in TCRdb shows in-frame clones only, minus some. The table lists 84,000 or so clones, 95% to 98% of them singletons. Sequenced sample: T cells isolated from PBMCs. The origin of the receptors is a human donor in good health.

The V and J genes are TRBV7-9 and TRBJ2-5, with D maybe TRBD2 (5 bases). Germline V CDR1 and CDR2: SEHNR, FQNEAQ (reference sequence). V lost 1 base and J lost 1, with 10 bases in between. This CDR3 region has 15 residues. The CDR3 loop is CASSLGGRPQETQYF. The CDR3 region has the DNA TGTGCCAGCAGCTTAGGAGGGCGGCCCCAAGAGACCCAGTACTTC.

The chain recombines TRBV29-1 with TRBJ2-1, with D hard to call. In germline, CDR1 is SQVTM, CDR2 ANQGSEA. Trimming shortened V by 6 bases and J by 0 bases, and 9 bases separated the two germline ends. The CDR3 totals 13 residues. CDR3 region: CSVDSVSYNEQFF. CDR3 DNA: TGCAGCGTCGACTCCGTCTCCTACAATGAGCAGTTCTTC.

The chain links TRBV28 to TRBJ1-5; no definite D call. Between the trimmed V and J ends, which lost 3 bases and 7 bases, there was a span of 16 bases. The germline gives CDR1 MDHEN, CDR2 SYDVKM. The CDR3 runs to 15 residues. The CDR3 sequence: CASSFEGTGFQPQHF. The CDR3 DNA reads as TGTGCCAGCAGTTTTGAGGGTACGGGTTTCCAGCCCCAGCATTTT.

The V and J genes are TRBV6-5 and TRBJ1-5; 10 bases agree with TRBD1. There are 15 residues in the CDR3. J gave up 7 bases and V 0 bases, and 3 bases lay outside the gene matches. Germline V CDR1 and CDR2: MNHEY, SVGAGI. The CDR3 loop reads CASSYSRTGGQPQHF. DNA for the CDR3: TGTGCCAGCAGTTACTCCCGGACAGGGGGACAGCCCCAGCATTTT.

The rearrangement uses TRBV6-1 and TRBJ2-7, with 7 bases matching TRBD1. CDR3 length: 14 residues. The V gene end was trimmed by 2 bases and the J gene end by 2 bases; junction bases not matched to a gene: 3. CDR1 is MNHNS, CDR2 SASEGT, per germline. The CDR3 here is CASSELGQPYEQYF. The CDR3 DNA sequence: TGTGCCAGCAGTGAACTGGGACAGCCCTACGAGCAGTACTTC.

The rearrangement links TRBV28 to TRBJ2-3; 10 bases match TRBD2. CDR1 is MDHEN, CDR2 SYDVKM, per germline. The CDR3 has 16 residues. The V gene end was trimmed by 3 bases and the J gene end by 1 base; junction bases not matched to a gene: 4. The CDR3 DNA is TGTGCCAGCAGTTTCGTTCTAGCGGGAGGCACAGATACGCAGTATTTT. It yields the protein CASSFVLAGGTDTQYF. Combining the CDR3 with reference TRBV28 and TRBJ2-3 gives the whole variable domain DVKVTQSSRYLVKRTGEKVFLECVQDMDHENMFWYRQDPGLGLRLIYFSYDVKMKEKGDIPEGYSVSREKKERFSLILESASTNQTSMYLCASSFVLAGGTDTQYFGPGTRLTVL.

The chain's CDR3 is CASSKTSGRYNEQFF. In DNA form, the CDR3 reads TGTGCCAGCAGTAAAACTAGCGGGAGGTACAATGAGCAGTTCTTC. V usage is TRBV6-6 and J usage is TRBJ2-1; 12 nucleotides match TRBD2. The CDR3 is made up of 15 amino acids. The germline CDR1 and CDR2 sequences are MNHNY and SVGAGI (reference sequence). V dropped 5 bases and J dropped 4; count of bases not matched to a gene: 3.

This sequence joins TRBV28 and TRBJ2-2; 8 positions agree with TRBD2. J gave up 6 bases and V 1 base, and 13 bases lay outside the gene matches. The CDR3 runs 18 residues. The germline V gene has CDR1 MDHEN and CDR2 SYDVKM. In DNA form, the CDR3 reads TGTGCCAGCAGTTTATTAGGGGGAAGCGGGAGTATCCCCGGGGAGCTGTTTTTT. It encodes CASSLLGGSGSIPGELFF.

This chain connects TRBV29-1 to TRBJ2-5, with 7 positions matching TRBD1. Germline V gives CDR1 SQVTM, CDR2 ANQGSEA. The V and J ends lost 7 bases and 2 bases, in that order; junction bases with no gene match: 7. The CDR3 is 13 residues long. The CDR3 DNA sequence: TGCAGCGCCGCGGCAGGGGGACAAGAGACCCAGTACTTC. It translates to CSAAAGGQETQYF. Combining the CDR3 with reference TRBV29-1 and TRBJ2-5 gives the whole variable domain SAVISQKPSRDICQRGTSLTIQCQVDSQVTMMFWYRQQPGQSLTLIATANQGSEATYESGFVIDKFPISRPNLTFSTLTVSNMSPEDSSIYLCSAAAGGQETQYFGPGTRLLVL.

The CDR3, as DNA: TGTGCCAGCAGTGTGGATCAGGGTAATGAAAAACTGTTTTTT. It is translated as CASSVDQGNEKLFF. V usage is TRBV6-1 and J usage is TRBJ1-4; D might be TRBD1 (5 bases). The CDR3 loop spans 14 amino acids. Trimming cost V 4 bases and J 4 bases, with 10 bases left between them. Germline V gene data show CDR1 as MNHNS and CDR2 as SASEGT.

The chain employs TRBV7-8 and TRBJ1-1, with TRBD1 matching over 7 bases. The J segment lost 5 bases and the V segment lost 5 bases, leaving 11 bases of the junction unmatched. The V gene's germline CDR1 is SGHVS and CDR2 FQNEAQ. The CDR3 length is 15 residues. In DNA, the CDR3 is TGTGCCAGCAGCCCCCGGGACAGTGTTAGGACTGAAGCTTTCTTT. It translates to CASSPRDSVRTEAFF.

The gene calls are TRBV29-1 and TRBJ2-3; 7 bases agree with TRBD2. J lost 4 bases, V lost 7 bases, and 11 bases had no gene match. Germline assignment: CDR1 SQVTM and CDR2 ANQGSEA. The CDR3 loop spans 14 amino acids. CDR3 loop: CSGLLAGAADTQYF. Here the CDR3 DNA reads TGCAGCGGACTACTGGCGGGAGCGGCAGATACGCAGTATTTT.

This chain connects TRBV7-8 to TRBJ1-1; TRBD1 matches at 10 bases. This CDR3 region has 16 residues. The J segment lost 6 bases and the V segment lost 3 bases, leaving 10 bases of the junction unmatched. CDR1 is SGHVS, CDR2 FQNEAQ, per germline. The CDR3 reads CASSLRSGTGVSEAFF. CDR3 nucleotides: TGTGCCAGCAGCTTGCGCTCCGGGACAGGGGTTTCTGAAGCTTTCTTT.

V and J are TRBV29-1 and TRBJ2-7; D might be TRBD1 (5 bases). The CDR3 has 11 amino acids. Germline V gene sequence: CDR1 SQVTM, CDR2 ANQGSEA. Between the trimmed V and J ends, which lost 4 bases and 6 bases, there was a span of 10 bases. CDR3 coding DNA: TGCAGCGTTGGGACATTCGGCGAGCAGTACTTC. Its translation: CSVGTFGEQYF.